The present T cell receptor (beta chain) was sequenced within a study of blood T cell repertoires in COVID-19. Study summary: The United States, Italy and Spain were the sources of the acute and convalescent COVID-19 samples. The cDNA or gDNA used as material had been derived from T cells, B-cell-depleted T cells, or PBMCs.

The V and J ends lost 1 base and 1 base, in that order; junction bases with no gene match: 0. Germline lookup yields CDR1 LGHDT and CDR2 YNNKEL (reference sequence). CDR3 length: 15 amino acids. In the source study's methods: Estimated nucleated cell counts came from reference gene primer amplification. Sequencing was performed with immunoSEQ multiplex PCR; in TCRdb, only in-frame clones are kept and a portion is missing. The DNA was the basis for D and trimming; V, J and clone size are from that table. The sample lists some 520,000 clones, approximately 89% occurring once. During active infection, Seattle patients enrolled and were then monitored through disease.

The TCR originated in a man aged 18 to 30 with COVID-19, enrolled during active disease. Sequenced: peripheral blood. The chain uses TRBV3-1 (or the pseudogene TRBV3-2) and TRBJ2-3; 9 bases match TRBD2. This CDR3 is CASSQASGGTDTQYF. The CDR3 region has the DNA TGTGCCAGCAGCCAAGCTAGCGGGGGCACAGATACGCAGTATTTT.